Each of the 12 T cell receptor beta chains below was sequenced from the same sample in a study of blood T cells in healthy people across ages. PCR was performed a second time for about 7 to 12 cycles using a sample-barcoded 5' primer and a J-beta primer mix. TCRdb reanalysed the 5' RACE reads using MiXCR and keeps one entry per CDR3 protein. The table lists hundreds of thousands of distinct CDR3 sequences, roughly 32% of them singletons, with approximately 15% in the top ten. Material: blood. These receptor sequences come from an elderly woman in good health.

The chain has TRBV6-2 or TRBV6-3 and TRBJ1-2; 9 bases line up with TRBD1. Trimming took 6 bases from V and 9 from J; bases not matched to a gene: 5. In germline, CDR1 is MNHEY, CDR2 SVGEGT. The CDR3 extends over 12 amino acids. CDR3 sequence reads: CASRRQGGRYTF. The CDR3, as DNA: TGTGCCAGCAGGAGACAGGGGGGTCGCTACACCTTC.

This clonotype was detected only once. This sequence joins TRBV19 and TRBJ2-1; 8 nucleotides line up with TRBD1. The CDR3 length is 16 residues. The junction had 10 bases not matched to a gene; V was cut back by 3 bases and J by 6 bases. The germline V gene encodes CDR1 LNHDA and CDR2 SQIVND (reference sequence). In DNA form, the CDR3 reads TGTGCCAGTAGTATGACTGGTATGGACAGGGCCAATGAGCAGTTCTTC. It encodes CASSMTGMDRANEQFF.

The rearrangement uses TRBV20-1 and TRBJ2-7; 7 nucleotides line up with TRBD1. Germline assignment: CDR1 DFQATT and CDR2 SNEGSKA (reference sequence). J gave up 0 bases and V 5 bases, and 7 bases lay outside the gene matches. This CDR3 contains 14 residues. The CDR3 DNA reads TGCAGTGCTGACCCCCGGGACAGCTCCTACGAGCAGTACTTC. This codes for CSADPRDSSYEQYF.

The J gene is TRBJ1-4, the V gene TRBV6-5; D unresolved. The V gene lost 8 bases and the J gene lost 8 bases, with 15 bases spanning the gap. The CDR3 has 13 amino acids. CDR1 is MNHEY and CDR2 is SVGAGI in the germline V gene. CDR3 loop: CASSGRRREKLFF. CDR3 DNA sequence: TGTGCCAGCTCTGGGAGGCGGCGGGAAAAACTGTTTTTT.

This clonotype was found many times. The CDR3 sequence is CASSQVRPRKLFF. In nucleotides, the CDR3 is TGCGCCAGCAGCCAAGTGAGGCCCAGAAAACTGTTTTTT. V is TRBV4-1 and J is TRBJ1-4; D unclear. Germline CDR1 reads MGHRA; CDR2 reads YSYEKL. The CDR3 runs 13 residues. Trimming took 1 base from V and 10 from J, leaving 10 bases between them.

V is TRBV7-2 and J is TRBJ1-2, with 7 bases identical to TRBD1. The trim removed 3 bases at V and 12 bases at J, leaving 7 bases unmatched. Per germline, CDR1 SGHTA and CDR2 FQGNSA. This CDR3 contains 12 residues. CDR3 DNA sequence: TGTGCCAGCAGCTTGAAGACAGGGATAAACACCTTC. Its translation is CASSLKTGINTF.

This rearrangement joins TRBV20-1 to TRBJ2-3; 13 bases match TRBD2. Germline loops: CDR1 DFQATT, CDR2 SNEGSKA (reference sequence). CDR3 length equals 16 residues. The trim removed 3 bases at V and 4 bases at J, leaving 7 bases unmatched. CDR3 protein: CSASTSGGAAADTQYF. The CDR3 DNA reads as TGCAGTGCTAGTACTAGCGGGGGGGCCGCGGCAGATACGCAGTATTTT.

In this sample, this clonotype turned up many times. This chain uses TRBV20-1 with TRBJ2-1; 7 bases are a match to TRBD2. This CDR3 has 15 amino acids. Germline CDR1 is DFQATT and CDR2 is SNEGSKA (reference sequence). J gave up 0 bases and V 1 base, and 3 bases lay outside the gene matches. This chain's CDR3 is CSARGAGSSYNEQFF. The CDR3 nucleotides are TGCAGTGCTAGAGGAGCGGGATCCTCCTACAATGAGCAGTTCTTC.

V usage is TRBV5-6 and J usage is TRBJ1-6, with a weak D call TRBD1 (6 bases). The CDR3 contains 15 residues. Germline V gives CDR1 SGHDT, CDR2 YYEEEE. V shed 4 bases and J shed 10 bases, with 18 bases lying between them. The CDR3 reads CASSPQTGLGSPLHF. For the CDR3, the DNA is TGTGCCAGCAGCCCACAGACAGGCCTTGGGTCACCCCTCCACTTT.

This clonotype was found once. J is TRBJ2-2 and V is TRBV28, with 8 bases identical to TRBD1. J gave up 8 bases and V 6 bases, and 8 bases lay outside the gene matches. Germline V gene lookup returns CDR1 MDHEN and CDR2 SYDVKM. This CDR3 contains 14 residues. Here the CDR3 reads CASRPGTGLGELFF. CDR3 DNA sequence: TGTGCCAGCAGACCCGGGACAGGTTTAGGGGAGCTGTTTTTT. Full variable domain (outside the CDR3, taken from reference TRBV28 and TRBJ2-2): DVKVTQSSRYLVKRTGEKVFLECVQDMDHENMFWYRQDPGLGLRLIYFSYDVKMKEKGDIPEGYSVSREKKERFSLILESASTNQTSMYLCASRPGTGLGELFFGEGSRLTVL.

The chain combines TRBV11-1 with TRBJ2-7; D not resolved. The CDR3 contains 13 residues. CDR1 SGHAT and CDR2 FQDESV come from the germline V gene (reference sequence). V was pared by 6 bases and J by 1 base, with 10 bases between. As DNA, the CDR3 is TGTGCCAGCAGTGAGGCAGCATCCTACGAGCAGTACTTC. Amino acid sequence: CASSEAASYEQYF.

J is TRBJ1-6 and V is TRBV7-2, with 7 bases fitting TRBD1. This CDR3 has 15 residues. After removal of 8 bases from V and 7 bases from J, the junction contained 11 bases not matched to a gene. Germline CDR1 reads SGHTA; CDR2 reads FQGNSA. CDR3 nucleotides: TGTGCCAGCCAGGGTAGGCGGACAGGCAATTCACCCCTCCACTTT. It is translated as CASQGRRTGNSPLHF.